Sequencing of this TCR beta chain was carried out in a study of lymphopenia after photon versus proton radiotherapy. Study-wide results and caveats: Relative stability marked proton patients; photon patients lost diversity and naive cells. Oligoclonal CD8+ Temra expansion after nadir drove photon patients' diversity drop. Better survival with proton therapy was suggested as possible, not demonstrated.

Libraries were prepared by immunoSEQ multiplex PCR; TCRdb keeps only in-frame clonotypes and omits some of them. Here the sample spans around 25,000 clones, roughly 90% being singletons. A word on this clone: Its specificity is unknown.

With 3 bases removed from V and 0 bases from J, the gap between germline ends came to 18 bases. This CDR3 spans 17 amino acids. Germline CDR1 SGHRS, CDR2 YFSETQ. The sample here was peripheral blood, taken from a patient treated with photon-based radiotherapy. The receptor's source is a woman aged 45 to 65 with cholangiocarcinoma. The J gene is TRBJ1-1, the V gene TRBV5-1; D might be TRBD1 (6 bases). CDR3 DNA sequence: TGCGCCAGCAGCTATGGACAGACAACCTCAATGAACACTGAAGCTTTCTTT. It specifies CASSYGQTTSMNTEAFF.